One and the same sample provided the 13 T cell receptor beta chains below, sequenced in a study of technical replicates of blood from several donors. Profiling relied on immunoSEQ multiplex PCR, and the TCRdb table lists in-frame clones only, not all of them. The repertoire has roughly 70,000 clones, just over 90% of them found once; the top ten carry over 3.5%. The material sequenced was PBMCs. These receptors were obtained from a human donor in good health. Some clones in this sample may be carry-over from other donors' samples.

The chain recombines TRBV5-5 with TRBJ1-1; no definite D call. The V end lost 2 bases, the J end lost 5 bases, and 16 bases lay between the germline ends. This CDR3 contains 15 residues. Germline V gene sequence: CDR1 SGHKS, CDR2 YYEKEE (reference sequence). CDR3 region: CASSLRTVPGTEAFF. For the CDR3, the DNA is TGTGCCAGCAGCTTACGGACTGTCCCGGGTACTGAAGCTTTCTTT.

CDR3 residues: CASRKRTSVETQYF. As DNA, the CDR3 is TGTGCCAGCAGGAAAAGAACTAGCGTGGAGACCCAGTACTTC. This chain joins TRBV2 and TRBJ2-5, with 7 bases matching TRBD2. With 6 bases clipped from V and 5 bases from J, the junction kept 9 bases outside the gene matches. Germline CDR1 and CDR2: SNHLY and FYNNEI. CDR3 size: 14 residues. Full variable domain (missing parts from reference TRBV2 and TRBJ2-5): EPEVTQTPSHQVTQMGQEVILRCVPISNHLYFYWYRQILGQKVEFLVSFYNNEISEKSEIFDDQFSVERPDGSNFTLKIRSTKLEDSAMYFCASRKRTSVETQYFGPGTRLLVL.

The rearrangement joins TRBV7-3 to TRBJ1-1, with D unresolved. CDR3 size: 13 residues. The germline V gene encodes CDR1 SGHTA and CDR2 FQGTGA. Trimming shortened V by 4 bases and J by 2 bases, and 8 bases separated the two germline ends. CDR3 loop: CASSSQANTEAFF. The DNA of the CDR3 is TGTGCCAGCAGCTCGCAGGCAAACACTGAAGCTTTCTTT.

This clone was found once. The genes are TRBV2 and TRBJ2-7; 11 nucleotides align to TRBD2. The CDR3 totals 14 residues. Germline-derived CDR1 and CDR2 are SNHLY and FYNNEI. The V gene end was trimmed by 8 bases and the J gene end by 4 bases; junction bases not matched to a gene: 7. The DNA of the CDR3 is TGTGCCAGCGGTGCCGGGACTAGCGGATACGAGCAGTACTTC. Translation: CASGAGTSGYEQYF.

This sequence joins TRBV27 and TRBJ2-4; 7 bases line up with TRBD1. J lost 7 bases, V lost 0 bases, and 6 bases had no gene match. There are 15 residues in the CDR3. The germline gives CDR1 MNHEY, CDR2 SMNVEV (reference sequence). The CDR3 DNA reads TGTGCCAGCAGTTTATCAGCAGGGGGTCGGAACATTCAGTACTTC. Its protein is CASSLSAGGRNIQYF.

The V call is TRBV29-1, the J call TRBJ2-5; the D gene is possibly TRBD2 (6 bases). Trimming removed 6 bases at V and 1 base at J, with 12 bases between. Germline-derived CDR1 and CDR2 are SQVTM and ANQGSEA. The CDR3 covers 13 residues. This CDR3 reads CSVGSGPQETQYF. Here the CDR3 DNA reads TGCAGCGTAGGGAGCGGGCCCCAAGAGACCCAGTACTTC.

This chain connects TRBV9 to TRBJ1-1, with D possibly TRBD1 on 5 matching bases. This CDR3 region has 13 residues. Germline V gives CDR1 SGDLS, CDR2 YYNGEE. Trimming removed 0 bases from V and 4 bases from J, with 7 bases in between. CDR3 sequence reads: CASSVVRGTEAFF. The CDR3 DNA sequence: TGTGCCAGCAGCGTAGTTAGGGGCACTGAAGCTTTCTTT.

In DNA form, the CDR3 reads TGTGCCAGCAGCTTTGGGGGCGCTGTCGGTAACACTGAAGCTTTCTTT. It is translated as CASSFGGAVGNTEAFF. The gene calls are TRBV5-6 and TRBJ1-1; tentative D call: TRBD1 (6 bases). V was pared by 2 bases and J by 2 bases, with 16 bases between. Germline-derived CDR1 and CDR2 are SGHDT and YYEEEE. CDR3 length: 16 residues.

The V call is TRBV5-1, the J call TRBJ2-1; 7 bases align to TRBD1. Germline CDR1 is SGHRS and CDR2 is YFSETQ. Trimming cost V 4 bases and J 0 bases; bases outside gene matches: 4. This CDR3 comprises 15 residues. In DNA form, the CDR3 reads TGCGCCAGCAGCCCGGGACAGAACTCCTACAATGAGCAGTTCTTC. Its translation is CASSPGQNSYNEQFF. Based on the CDR3 plus reference TRBV5-1 and TRBJ2-1, the full variable domain is KAGVTQTPRYLIKTRGQQVTLSCSPISGHRSVSWYQQTPGQGLQFLFEYFSETQRNKGNFPGRFSGRQFSNSRSEMNVSTLELGDSALYLCASSPGQNSYNEQFFGPGTRLTVL.

This clone was counted once. This chain links TRBV19 with TRBJ2-2; 7 nucleotides agree with TRBD1. The junction had 4 bases not matched to a gene; V was cut back by 8 bases and J by 1 base. This CDR3 is built from 14 residues. Germline V gene lookup returns CDR1 LNHDA and CDR2 SQIVND (reference sequence). CDR3 DNA sequence: TGTGCCAGTGAAAGGGACAGGAACACCGGGGAGCTGTTTTTT. This translates into CASERDRNTGELFF.

The rearrangement joins TRBV10-2 to TRBJ2-6; D is unresolved. Trimming removed 2 bases at V and 0 bases at J, with 5 bases between. CDR1 and CDR2 (germline): WSHSY, SAAADI. This CDR3 region has 15 residues. The CDR3 DNA reads as TGCGCCAGCAGTGAGGAGGCCTCTGGGGCCAACGTCCTGACTTTC. Translation: CASSEEASGANVLTF.

The genes are TRBV7-9 and TRBJ2-5; a possible D gene is TRBD2 (5 bases). The germline V gene has CDR1 SEHNR and CDR2 FQNEAQ (reference sequence). The CDR3 sequence is 14 residues long. The V gene lost 0 bases and the J gene lost 1 base, with 6 bases spanning the gap. CDR3 nucleotide sequence: TGTGCCAGCAGCTTAGCGCGGGTCCAAGAGACCCAGTACTTC. As protein: CASSLARVQETQYF.

The chain is built from TRBV30 and TRBJ2-1; 7 nucleotides line up with TRBD2. Trimming removed 7 bases from V and 4 bases from J; junction bases left unmatched: 10. The CDR3 loop spans 14 amino acids. Germline assignment: CDR1 GTSNPN and CDR2 SVGIG (reference sequence). The CDR3 DNA sequence: TGTGCCTTCCGTAAGAGCGGGATTTACAATGAGCAGTTCTTC. As protein: CAFRKSGIYNEQFF.